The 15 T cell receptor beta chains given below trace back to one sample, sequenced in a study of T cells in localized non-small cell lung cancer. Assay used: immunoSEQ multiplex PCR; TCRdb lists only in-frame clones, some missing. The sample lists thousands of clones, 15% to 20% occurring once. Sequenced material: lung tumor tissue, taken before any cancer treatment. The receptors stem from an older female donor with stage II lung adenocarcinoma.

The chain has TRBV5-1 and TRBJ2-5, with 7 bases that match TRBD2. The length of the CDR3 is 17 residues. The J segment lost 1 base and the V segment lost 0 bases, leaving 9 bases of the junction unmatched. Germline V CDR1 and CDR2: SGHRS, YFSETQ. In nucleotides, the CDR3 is TGCGCCAGCAGCTTGGCCGGGAGCGGGGACTCCCAAGAGACCCAGTACTTC. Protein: CASSLAGSGDSQETQYF.

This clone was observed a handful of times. The chain's CDR3 is CASSYSKGTFGGYTF. CDR3 nucleotide sequence: TGTGCCAGCAGTTACTCGAAGGGGACCTTTGGGGGCTACACCTTC. J is TRBJ1-2 and V is TRBV6-8; maybe TRBD1 (5 bases). Germline CDR1 and CDR2: MNHGY and SAAAGT. V shed 0 bases and J shed 8 bases, with 16 bases lying between them. CDR3 length: 15 amino acids.

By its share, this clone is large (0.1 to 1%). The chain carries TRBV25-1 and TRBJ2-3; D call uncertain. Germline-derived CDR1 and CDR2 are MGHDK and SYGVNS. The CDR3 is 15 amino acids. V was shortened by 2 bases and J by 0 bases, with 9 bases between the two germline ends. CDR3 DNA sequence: TGTGCCAGCAGTGAAAAGACGGACAGCACAGATACGCAGTATTTT. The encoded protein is CASSEKTDSTDTQYF.

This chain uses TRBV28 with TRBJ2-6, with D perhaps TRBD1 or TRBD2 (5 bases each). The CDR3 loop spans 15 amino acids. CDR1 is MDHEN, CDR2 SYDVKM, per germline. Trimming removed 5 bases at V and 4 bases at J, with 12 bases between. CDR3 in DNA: TGTGCCAGCAGTCTCTCGGGGCTAGGGGCCAACGTCCTGACTTTC. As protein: CASSLSGLGANVLTF. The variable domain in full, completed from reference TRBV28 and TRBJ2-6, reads DVKVTQSSRYLVKRTGEKVFLECVQDMDHENMFWYRQDPGLGLRLIYFSYDVKMKEKGDIPEGYSVSREKKERFSLILESASTNQTSMYLCASSLSGLGANVLTFGAGSRLTVL.

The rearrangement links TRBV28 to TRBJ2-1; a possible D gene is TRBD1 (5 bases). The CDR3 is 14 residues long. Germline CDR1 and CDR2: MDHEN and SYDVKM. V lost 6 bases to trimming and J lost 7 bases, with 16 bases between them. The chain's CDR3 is CASSLPGRGNEQFF. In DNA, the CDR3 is TGTGCCAGCAGCTTGCCCGGAAGGGGTAATGAGCAGTTCTTC. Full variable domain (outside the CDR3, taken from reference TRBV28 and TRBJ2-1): DVKVTQSSRYLVKRTGEKVFLECVQDMDHENMFWYRQDPGLGLRLIYFSYDVKMKEKGDIPEGYSVSREKKERFSLILESASTNQTSMYLCASSLPGRGNEQFFGPGTRLTVL.

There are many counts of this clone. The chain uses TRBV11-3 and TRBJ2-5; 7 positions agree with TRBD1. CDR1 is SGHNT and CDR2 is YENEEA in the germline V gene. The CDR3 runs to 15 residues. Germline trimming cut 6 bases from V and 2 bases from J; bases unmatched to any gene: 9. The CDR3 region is CASRDGTVLQETQYF. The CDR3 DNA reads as TGTGCCAGCAGGGACGGGACAGTCCTTCAAGAGACCCAGTACTTC.

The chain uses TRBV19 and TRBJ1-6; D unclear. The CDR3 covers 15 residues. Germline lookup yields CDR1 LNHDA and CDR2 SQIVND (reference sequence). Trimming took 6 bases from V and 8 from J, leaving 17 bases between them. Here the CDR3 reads CASSPAGSVDSPLHF. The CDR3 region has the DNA TGTGCCAGTAGCCCTGCCGGGTCAGTGGATTCACCCCTCCACTTT.

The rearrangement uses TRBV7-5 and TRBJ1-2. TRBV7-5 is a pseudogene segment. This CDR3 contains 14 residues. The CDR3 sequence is CASNRDLRAYDYTF. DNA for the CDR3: TGTGCCAGCAATCGGGACCTAAGAGCCTATGACTACACCTTC.

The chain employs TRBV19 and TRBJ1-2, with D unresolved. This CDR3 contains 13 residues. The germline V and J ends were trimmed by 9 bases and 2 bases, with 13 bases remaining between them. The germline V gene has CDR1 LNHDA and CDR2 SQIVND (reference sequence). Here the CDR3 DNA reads TGTGCCAGCAGACCTCCGAAGAACTATGGCTACACCTTC. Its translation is CASRPPKNYGYTF.

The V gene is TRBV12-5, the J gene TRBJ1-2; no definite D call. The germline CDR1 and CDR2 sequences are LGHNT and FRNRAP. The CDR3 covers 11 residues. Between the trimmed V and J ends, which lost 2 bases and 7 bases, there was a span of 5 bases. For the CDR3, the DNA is TGTGCTAGTGGTTTGAGGCTTGGCTACACCTTC. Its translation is CASGLRLGYTF. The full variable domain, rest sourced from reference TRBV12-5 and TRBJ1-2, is DARVTQTPRHKVTEMGQEVTMRCQPILGHNTVFWYRQTMMQGLELLAYFRNRAPLDDSGMPKDRFSAEMPDATLATLKIQPSEPRDSAVYFCASGLRLGYTFGSGTRLTVV.

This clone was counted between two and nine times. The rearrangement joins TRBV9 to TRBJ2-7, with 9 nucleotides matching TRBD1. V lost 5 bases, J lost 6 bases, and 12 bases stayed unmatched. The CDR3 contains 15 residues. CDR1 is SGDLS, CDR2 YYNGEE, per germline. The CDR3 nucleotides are TGTGCCAGCAGTGATCCCGGGACAGGGTTGAGCGAGCAGTACTTC. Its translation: CASSDPGTGLSEQYF. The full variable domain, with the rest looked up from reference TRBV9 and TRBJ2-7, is DSGVTQTPKHLITATGQRVTLRCSPRSGDLSVYWYQQSLDQGLQFLIQYYNGEERAKGNILERFSAQQFPDLHSELNLSSLELGDSALYFCASSDPGTGLSEQYFGPGTRLTVT.

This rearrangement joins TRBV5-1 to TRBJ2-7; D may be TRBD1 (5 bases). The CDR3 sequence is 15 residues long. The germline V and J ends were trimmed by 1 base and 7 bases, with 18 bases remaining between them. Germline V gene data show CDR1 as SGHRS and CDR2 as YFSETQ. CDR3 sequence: CASSLTGQGDEEQYF. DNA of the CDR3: TGCGCCAGCAGCTTGACCGGCCAGGGTGACGAGGAGCAGTACTTC. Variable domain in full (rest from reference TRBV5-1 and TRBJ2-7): KAGVTQTPRYLIKTRGQQVTLSCSPISGHRSVSWYQQTPGQGLQFLFEYFSETQRNKGNFPGRFSGRQFSNSRSEMNVSTLELGDSALYLCASSLTGQGDEEQYFGPGTRLTVT.

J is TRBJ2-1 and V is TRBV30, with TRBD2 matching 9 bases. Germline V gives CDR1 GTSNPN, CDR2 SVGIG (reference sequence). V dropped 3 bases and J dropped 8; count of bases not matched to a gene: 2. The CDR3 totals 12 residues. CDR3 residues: CAWSASGDEQFF. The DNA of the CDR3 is TGTGCCTGGAGCGCTAGCGGGGATGAGCAGTTCTTC.

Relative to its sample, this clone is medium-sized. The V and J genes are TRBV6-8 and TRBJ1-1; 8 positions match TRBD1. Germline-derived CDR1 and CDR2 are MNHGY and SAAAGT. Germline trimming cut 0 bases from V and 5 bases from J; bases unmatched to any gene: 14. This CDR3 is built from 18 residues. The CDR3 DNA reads TGTGCCAGCAGTTACTCGACGTCCCGCGCAGGGGGCGCGACTGAAGCTTTCTTT. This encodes CASSYSTSRAGGATEAFF.

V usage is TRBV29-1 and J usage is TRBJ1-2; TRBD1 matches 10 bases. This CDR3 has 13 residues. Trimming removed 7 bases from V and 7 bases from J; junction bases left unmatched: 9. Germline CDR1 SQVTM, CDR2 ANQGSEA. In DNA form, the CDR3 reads TGCAGCGCCCTAAGACAGGGGGCCGGTGGCTACACCTTC. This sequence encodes CSALRQGAGGYTF.